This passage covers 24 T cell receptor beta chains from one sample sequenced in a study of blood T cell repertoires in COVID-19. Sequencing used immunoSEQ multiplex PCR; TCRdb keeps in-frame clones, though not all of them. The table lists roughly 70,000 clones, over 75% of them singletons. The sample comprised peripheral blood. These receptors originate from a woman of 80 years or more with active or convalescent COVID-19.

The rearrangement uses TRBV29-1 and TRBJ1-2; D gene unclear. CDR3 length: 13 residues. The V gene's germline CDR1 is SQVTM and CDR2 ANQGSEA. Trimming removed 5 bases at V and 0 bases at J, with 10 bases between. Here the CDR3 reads CSVYDITNYGYTF. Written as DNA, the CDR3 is TGCAGCGTTTATGACATAACTAACTATGGCTACACCTTC.

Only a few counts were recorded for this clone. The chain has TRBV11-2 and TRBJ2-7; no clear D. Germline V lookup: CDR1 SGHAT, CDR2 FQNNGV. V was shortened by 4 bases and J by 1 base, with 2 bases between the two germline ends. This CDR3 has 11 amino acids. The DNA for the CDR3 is TGTGCCAGCAGCTCATCCTACGAGCAGTACTTC. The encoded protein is CASSSSYEQYF.

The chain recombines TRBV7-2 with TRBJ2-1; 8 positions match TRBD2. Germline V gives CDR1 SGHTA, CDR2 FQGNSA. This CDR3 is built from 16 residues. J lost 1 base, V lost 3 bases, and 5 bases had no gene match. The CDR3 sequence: CASSFAGGASYNEQFF. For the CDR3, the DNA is TGTGCCAGCAGCTTCGCCGGGGGGGCGTCCTACAATGAGCAGTTCTTC.

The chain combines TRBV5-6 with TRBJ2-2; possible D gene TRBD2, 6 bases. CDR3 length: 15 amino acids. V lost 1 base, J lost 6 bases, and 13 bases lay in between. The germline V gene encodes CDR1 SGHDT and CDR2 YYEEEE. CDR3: CASSLPGVRAGELFF. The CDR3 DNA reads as TGTGCCAGCAGCTTGCCGGGGGTGAGAGCCGGGGAGCTGTTTTTT.

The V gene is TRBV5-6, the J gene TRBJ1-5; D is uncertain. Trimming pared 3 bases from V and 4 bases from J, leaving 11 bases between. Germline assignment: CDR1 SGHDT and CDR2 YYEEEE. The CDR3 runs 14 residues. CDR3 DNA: TGTGCCAGCAGCTCCTCGTCAGTAAATCAGCCCCAGCATTTT. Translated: CASSSSSVNQPQHF.

The DNA for the CDR3 is TGTGCCAGCAGTCGACACTCCCACAGCCGGGACAGGGGACCGGCGTGCGCTGAAGCTTTCTTT. Its translation is CASSRHSHSRDRGPACAEAFF. This chain links TRBV6-6 with TRBJ1-1; 10 nucleotides agree with TRBD1. CDR3 length equals 21 residues. Per germline, CDR1 MNHNY and CDR2 SVGAGI (reference sequence). The V and J ends lost 5 bases and 6 bases, in that order; junction bases with no gene match: 27.

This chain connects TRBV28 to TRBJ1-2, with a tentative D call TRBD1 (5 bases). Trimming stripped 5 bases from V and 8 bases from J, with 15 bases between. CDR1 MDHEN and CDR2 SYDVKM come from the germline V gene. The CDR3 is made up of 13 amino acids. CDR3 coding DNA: TGTGCCAGCAGTCAGGGTCTTCTCCAAGGCTACACCTTC. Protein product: CASSQGLLQGYTF.

In DNA, the CDR3 is TGTGCCAGCAGCCAATCAGGCTATTCGAACACTGAAGCTTTCTTT. It is translated as CASSQSGYSNTEAFF. V gene TRBV3-1 (or the pseudogene TRBV3-2) combines with J gene TRBJ1-1; D unresolved. This CDR3 is built from 15 residues. Germline V lookup: CDR1 LGHDT, CDR2 YNNKEL (reference sequence). V was clipped by 2 bases and J by 1 base, with 11 bases between them.

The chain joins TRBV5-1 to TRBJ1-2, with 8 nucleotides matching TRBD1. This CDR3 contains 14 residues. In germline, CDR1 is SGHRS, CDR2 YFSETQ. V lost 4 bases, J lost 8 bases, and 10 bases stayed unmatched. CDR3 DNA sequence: TGCGCCAGCAGCACGACAGACAGGGGCCGGGGCTACACCTTC. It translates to CASSTTDRGRGYTF.

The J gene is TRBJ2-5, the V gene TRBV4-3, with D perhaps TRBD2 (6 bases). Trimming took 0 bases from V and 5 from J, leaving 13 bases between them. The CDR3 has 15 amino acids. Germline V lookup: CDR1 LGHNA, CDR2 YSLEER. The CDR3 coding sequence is TGCGCCAGCAGCCAAGACGTAGCGGCCGTGGAGACCCAGTACTTC. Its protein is CASSQDVAAVETQYF.

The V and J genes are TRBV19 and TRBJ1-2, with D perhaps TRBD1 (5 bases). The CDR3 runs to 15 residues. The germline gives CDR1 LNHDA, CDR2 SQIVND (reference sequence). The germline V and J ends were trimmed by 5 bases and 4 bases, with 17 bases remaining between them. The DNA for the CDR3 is TGTGCCAGTAGTTGGGCCACAGGTCAGGGCTATGGCTACACCTTC. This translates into CASSWATGQGYGYTF.

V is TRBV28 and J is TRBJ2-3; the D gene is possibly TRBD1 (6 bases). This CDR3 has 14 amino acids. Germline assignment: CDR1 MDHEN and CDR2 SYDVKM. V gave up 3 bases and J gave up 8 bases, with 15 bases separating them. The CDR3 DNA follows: TGTGCCAGCAGTTTTTACCAGGGGAGCATTACGCAGTATTTT. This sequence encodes CASSFYQGSITQYF.

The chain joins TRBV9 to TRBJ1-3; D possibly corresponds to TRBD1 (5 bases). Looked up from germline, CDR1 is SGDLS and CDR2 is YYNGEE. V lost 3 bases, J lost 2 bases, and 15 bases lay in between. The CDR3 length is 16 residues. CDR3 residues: CASSALPRGAGNTIYF. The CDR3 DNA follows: TGTGCCAGCAGCGCACTCCCAAGGGGCGCTGGAAACACCATATATTTT.

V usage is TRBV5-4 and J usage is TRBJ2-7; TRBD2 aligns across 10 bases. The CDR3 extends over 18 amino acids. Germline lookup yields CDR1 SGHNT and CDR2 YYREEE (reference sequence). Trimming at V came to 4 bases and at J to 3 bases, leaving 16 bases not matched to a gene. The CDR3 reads CASSDGASGGGKVYEQYF. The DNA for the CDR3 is TGTGCCAGCAGCGATGGGGCTAGCGGGGGAGGGAAAGTCTACGAGCAGTACTTC.

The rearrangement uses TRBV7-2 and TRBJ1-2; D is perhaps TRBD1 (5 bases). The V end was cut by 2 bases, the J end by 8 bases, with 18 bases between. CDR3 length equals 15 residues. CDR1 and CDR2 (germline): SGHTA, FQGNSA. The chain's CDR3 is CASSLTPGVKGGYTF. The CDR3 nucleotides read TGTGCCAGCAGCTTAACTCCGGGGGTTAAGGGAGGCTACACCTTC.

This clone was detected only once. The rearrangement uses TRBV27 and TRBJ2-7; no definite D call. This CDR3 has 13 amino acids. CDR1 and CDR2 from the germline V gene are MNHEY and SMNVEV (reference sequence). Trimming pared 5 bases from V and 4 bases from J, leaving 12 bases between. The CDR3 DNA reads TGTGCCAGCAGTCCCGGGTCTCGGTACGAGCAGTACTTC. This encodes CASSPGSRYEQYF.

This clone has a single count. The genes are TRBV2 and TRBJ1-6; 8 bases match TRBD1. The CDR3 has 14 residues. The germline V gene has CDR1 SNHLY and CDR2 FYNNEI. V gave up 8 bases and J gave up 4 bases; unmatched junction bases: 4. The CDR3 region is CASWTGIYNSPLHF. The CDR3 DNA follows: TGTGCCAGCTGGACAGGGATATATAATTCACCCCTCCACTTT.

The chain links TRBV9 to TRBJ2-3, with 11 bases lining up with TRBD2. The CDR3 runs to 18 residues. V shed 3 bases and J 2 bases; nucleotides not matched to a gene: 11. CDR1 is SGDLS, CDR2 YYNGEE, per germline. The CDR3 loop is CASSATGASGGLTDTQYF. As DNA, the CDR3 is TGTGCCAGCAGCGCCACGGGAGCTAGCGGGGGGCTCACAGATACGCAGTATTTT. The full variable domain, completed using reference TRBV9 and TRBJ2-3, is DSGVTQTPKHLITATGQRVTLRCSPRSGDLSVYWYQQSLDQGLQFLIQYYNGEERAKGNILERFSAQQFPDLHSELNLSSLELGDSALYFCASSATGASGGLTDTQYFGPGTRLTVL.

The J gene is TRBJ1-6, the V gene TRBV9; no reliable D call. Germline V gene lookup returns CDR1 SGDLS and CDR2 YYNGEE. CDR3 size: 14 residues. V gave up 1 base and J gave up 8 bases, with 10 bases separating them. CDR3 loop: CASSVYTIDSPLHF. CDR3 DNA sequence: TGTGCCAGCAGCGTATACACCATCGATTCACCCCTCCACTTT.

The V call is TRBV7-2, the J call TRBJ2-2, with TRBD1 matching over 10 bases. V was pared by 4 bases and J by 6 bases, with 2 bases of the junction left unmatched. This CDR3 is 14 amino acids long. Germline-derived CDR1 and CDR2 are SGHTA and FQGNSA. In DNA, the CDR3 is TGTGCCAGCAGCTCGACAGGGGGCCCCGGGGAGCTGTTTTTT. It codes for CASSSTGGPGELFF.

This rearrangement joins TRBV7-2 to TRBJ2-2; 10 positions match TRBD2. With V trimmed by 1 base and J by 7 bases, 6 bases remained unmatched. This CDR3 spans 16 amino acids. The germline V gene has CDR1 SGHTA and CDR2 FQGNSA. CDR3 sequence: CASSLGTSGAVGELFF. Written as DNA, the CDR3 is TGTGCCAGCAGCTTAGGTACTAGCGGGGCAGTCGGGGAGCTGTTTTTT.

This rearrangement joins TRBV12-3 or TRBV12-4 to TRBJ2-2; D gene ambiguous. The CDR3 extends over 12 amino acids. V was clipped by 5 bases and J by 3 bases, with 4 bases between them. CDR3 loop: CASSLHTGELFF. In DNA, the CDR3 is TGTGCCAGCAGTCTTCACACCGGGGAGCTGTTTTTT.

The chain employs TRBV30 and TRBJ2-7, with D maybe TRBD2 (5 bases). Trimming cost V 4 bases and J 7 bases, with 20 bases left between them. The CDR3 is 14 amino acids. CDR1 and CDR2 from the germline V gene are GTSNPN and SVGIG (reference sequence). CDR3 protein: CAWIPQRIPGEQYF. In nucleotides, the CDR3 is TGTGCCTGGATCCCCCAGCGGATCCCCGGAGAGCAGTACTTC. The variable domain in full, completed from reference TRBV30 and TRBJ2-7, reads SQTIHQWPATLVQPVGSPLSLECTVEGTSNPNLYWYRQAAGRGLQLLFYSVGIGQISSEVPQNLSASRPQDRQFILSSKKLLLSDSGFYLCAWIPQRIPGEQYFGPGTRLTVT.

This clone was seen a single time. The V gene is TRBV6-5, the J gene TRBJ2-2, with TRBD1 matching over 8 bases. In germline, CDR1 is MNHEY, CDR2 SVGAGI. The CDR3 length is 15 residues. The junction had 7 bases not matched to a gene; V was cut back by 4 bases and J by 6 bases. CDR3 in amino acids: CASSWTGSRAGELFF. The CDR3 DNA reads TGTGCCAGCAGTTGGACAGGGTCAAGAGCCGGGGAGCTGTTTTTT.